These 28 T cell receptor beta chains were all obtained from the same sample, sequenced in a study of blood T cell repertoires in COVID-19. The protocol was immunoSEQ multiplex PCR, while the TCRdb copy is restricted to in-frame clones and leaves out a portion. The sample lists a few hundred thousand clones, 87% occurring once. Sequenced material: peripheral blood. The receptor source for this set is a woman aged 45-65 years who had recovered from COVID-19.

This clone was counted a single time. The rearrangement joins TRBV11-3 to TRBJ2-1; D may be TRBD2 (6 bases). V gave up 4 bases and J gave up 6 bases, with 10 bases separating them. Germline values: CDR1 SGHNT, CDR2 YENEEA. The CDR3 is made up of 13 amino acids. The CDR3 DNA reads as TGTGCCAGCAGCTACGGGACTCTCAATGAGCAGTTCTTC. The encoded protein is CASSYGTLNEQFF. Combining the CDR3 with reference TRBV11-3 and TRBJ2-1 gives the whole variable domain EAGVVQSPRYKIIEKKQPVAFWCNPISGHNTLYWYLQNLGQGPELLIRYENEEAVDDSQLPKDRFSAERLKGVDSTLKIQPAELGDSAVYLCASSYGTLNEQFFGPGTRLTVL.

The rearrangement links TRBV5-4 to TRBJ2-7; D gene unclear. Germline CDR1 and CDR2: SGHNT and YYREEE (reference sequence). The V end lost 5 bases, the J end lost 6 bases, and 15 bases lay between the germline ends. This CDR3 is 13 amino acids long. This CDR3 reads CASSRQVEGEQYF. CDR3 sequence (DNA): TGTGCCAGCAGTCGTCAGGTGGAAGGCGAGCAGTACTTC. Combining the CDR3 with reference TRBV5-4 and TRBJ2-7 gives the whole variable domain ETGVTQSPTHLIKTRGQQVTLRCSSQSGHNTVSWYQQALGQGPQFIFQYYREEENGRGNFPPRFSGLQFPNYSSELNVNALELDDSALYLCASSRQVEGEQYFGPGTRLTVT.

The CDR3 DNA sequence: TGTGCCAGCAGCTTCGGAGTACGTGGAACTGAAGCTTTCTTT. Translation gives CASSFGVRGTEAFF. The chain uses TRBV3-1 (or the pseudogene TRBV3-2) and TRBJ1-1; no clear D. Germline V gene lookup returns CDR1 LGHDT and CDR2 YNNKEL (reference sequence). This CDR3 has 14 amino acids. Trimming took off 5 bases at V and 5 bases at J, with 15 bases between the two ends.

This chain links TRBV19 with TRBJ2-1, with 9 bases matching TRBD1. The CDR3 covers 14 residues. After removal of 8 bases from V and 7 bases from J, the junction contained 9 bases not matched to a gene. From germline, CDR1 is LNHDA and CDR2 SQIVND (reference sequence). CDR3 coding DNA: TGTGCCAGTGGCAGGGACAGGGTATGGAATGAGCAGTTCTTC. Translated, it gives CASGRDRVWNEQFF. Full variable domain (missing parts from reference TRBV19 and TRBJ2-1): DGGITQSPKYLFRKEGQNVTLSCEQNLNHDAMYWYRQDPGQGLRLIYYSQIVNDFQKGDIAEGYSVSREKKESFPLTVTSAQKNPTAFYLCASGRDRVWNEQFFGPGTRLTVL.

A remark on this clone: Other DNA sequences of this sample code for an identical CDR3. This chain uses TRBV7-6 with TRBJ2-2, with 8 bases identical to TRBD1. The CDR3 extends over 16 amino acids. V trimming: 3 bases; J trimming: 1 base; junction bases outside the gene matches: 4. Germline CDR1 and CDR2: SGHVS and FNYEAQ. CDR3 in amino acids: CASSLAGTGNTGELFF. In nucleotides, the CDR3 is TGTGCCAGCAGCTTGGCCGGGACAGGGAACACCGGGGAGCTGTTTTTT.

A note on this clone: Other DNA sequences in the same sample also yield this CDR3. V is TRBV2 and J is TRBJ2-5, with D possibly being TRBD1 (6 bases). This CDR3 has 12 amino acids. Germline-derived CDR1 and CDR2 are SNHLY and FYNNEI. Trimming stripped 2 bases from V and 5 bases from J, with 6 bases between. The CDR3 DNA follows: TGTGCCAGCAGTGAAAGGGGGGAGACCCAGTACTTC. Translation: CASSERGETQYF. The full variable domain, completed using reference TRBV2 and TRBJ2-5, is EPEVTQTPSHQVTQMGQEVILRCVPISNHLYFYWYRQILGQKVEFLVSFYNNEISEKSEIFDDQFSVERPDGSNFTLKIRSTKLEDSAMYFCASSERGETQYFGPGTRLLVL.

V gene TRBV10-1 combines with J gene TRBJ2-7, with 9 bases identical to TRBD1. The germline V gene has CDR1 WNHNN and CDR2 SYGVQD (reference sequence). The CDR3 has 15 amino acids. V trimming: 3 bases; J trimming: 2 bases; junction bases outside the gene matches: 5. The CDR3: CASSDTRTGAYEQYF. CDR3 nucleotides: TGCGCCAGCAGTGATACTAGGACAGGGGCCTACGAGCAGTACTTC.

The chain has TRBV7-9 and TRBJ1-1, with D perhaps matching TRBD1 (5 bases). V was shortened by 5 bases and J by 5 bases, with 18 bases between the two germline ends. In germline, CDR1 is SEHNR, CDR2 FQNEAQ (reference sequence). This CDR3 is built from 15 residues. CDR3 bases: TGTGCCAGCAGCCCTATGTGGGGGGTGGATACTGAAGCTTTCTTT. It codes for CASSPMWGVDTEAFF. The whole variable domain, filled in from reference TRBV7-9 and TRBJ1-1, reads DTGVSQNPRHKITKRGQNVTFRCDPISEHNRLYWYRQTLGQGPEFLTYFQNEAQLEKSRLLSDRFSAERPKGSFSTLEIQRTEQGDSAMYLCASSPMWGVDTEAFFGQGTRLTVV.

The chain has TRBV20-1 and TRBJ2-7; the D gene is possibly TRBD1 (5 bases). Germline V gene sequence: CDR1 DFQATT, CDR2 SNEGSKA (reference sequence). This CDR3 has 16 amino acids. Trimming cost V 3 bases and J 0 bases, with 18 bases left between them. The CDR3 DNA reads TGCAGTGCTAGTGACCGTACAATGGGGCCCTCCTACGAGCAGTACTTC. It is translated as CSASDRTMGPSYEQYF.

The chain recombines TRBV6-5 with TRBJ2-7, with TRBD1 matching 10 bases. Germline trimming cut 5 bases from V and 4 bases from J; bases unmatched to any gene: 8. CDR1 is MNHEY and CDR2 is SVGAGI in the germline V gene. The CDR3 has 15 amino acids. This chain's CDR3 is CASSRNRDRGYEQYF. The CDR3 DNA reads TGTGCCAGCAGTCGTAACCGGGACAGGGGATACGAGCAGTACTTC.

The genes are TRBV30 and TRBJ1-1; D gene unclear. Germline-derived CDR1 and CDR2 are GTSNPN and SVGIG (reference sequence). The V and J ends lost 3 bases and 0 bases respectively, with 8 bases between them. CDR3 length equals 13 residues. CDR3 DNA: TGTGCCTGGAGCTACTTCATGAACACTGAAGCTTTCTTT. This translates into CAWSYFMNTEAFF.

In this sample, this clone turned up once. CDR3 sequence (DNA): TGTGCCAGTAGTAAAAGCGGGGGCCCAACCTACGAGCAGTACTTC. Its protein product is CASSKSGGPTYEQYF. The rearrangement links TRBV19 to TRBJ2-7; 8 nucleotides match TRBD2. V trimming: 4 bases; J trimming: 2 bases; junction bases outside the gene matches: 7. CDR1 and CDR2 from the germline V gene are LNHDA and SQIVND (reference sequence). This CDR3 is 15 amino acids long.

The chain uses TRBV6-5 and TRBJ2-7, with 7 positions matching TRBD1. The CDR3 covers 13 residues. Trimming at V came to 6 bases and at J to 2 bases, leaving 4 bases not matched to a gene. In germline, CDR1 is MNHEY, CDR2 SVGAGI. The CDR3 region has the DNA TGTGCCAGCAGCATGGGACAGCCCTACGAGCAGTACTTC. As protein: CASSMGQPYEQYF.

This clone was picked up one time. The CDR3 loop is CASSIETSSDTQYF. The CDR3 nucleotides read TGTGCCAGTAGTATCGAGACTAGCAGTGATACGCAGTATTTT. V and J are TRBV19 and TRBJ2-3, with TRBD2 identical over 7 bases. The CDR3 totals 14 residues. V was pared by 3 bases and J by 6 bases, with 6 bases of the junction left unmatched. In germline, CDR1 is LNHDA, CDR2 SQIVND (reference sequence). The variable domain in full, with the rest retrieved from reference TRBV19 and TRBJ2-3, is DGGITQSPKYLFRKEGQNVTLSCEQNLNHDAMYWYRQDPGQGLRLIYYSQIVNDFQKGDIAEGYSVSREKKESFPLTVTSAQKNPTAFYLCASSIETSSDTQYFGPGTRLTVL.

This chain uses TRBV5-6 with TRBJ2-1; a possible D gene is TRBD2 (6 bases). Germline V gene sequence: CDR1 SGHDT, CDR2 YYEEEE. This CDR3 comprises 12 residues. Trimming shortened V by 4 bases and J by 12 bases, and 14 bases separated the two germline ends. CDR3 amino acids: CASSGRDLMQFF. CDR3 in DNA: TGTGCCAGCAGCGGCCGGGACTTGATGCAGTTCTTC. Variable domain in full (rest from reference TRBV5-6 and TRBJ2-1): DAGVTQSPTHLIKTRGQQVTLRCSPKSGHDTVSWYQQALGQGPQFIFQYYEEEERQRGNFPDRFSGHQFPNYSSELNVNALLLGDSALYLCASSGRDLMQFFGPGTRLTVL.

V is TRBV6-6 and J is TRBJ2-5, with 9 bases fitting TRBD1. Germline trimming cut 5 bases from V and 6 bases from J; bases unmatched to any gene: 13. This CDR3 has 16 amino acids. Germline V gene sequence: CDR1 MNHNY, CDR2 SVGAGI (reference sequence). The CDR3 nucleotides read TGTGCCAGCAGTCCGCCGGGACAGGGTGTTAGAAAGACCCAGTACTTC. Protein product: CASSPPGQGVRKTQYF.

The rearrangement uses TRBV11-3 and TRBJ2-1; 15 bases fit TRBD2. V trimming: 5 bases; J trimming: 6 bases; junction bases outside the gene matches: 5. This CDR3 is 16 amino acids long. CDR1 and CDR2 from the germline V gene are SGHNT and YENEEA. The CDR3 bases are TGTGCCAGCAGCCGGACTAGCGGGAGGGCCGTCAATGAGCAGTTCTTC. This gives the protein CASSRTSGRAVNEQFF.

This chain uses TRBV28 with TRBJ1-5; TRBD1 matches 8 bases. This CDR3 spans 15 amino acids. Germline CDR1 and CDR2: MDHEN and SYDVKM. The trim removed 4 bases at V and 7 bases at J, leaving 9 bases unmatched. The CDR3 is CASSYPGGEGQPQHF. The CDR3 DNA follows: TGTGCCAGCAGTTACCCAGGGGGCGAAGGGCAGCCCCAGCATTTT.

The chain's CDR3 is CASSSLTDRNGYTF. In nucleotides, the CDR3 is TGTGCCAGCAGCTCCCTGACTGATAGGAATGGCTACACCTTC. V gene TRBV5-6 combines with J gene TRBJ1-2; no clear D. Germline V gene sequence: CDR1 SGHDT, CDR2 YYEEEE. The CDR3 has 14 residues. Between the trimmed V and J ends, which lost 3 bases and 6 bases, there was a span of 15 bases.

The CDR3 DNA follows: TGTGCCAGCAGTCCCGGGAGTCTCTCGGGGGCTTTCTTT. Amino acids: CASSPGSLSGAFF. The chain couples TRBV2 to TRBJ1-1; D ambiguous. The CDR3 extends over 13 amino acids. Trimming pared 5 bases from V and 11 bases from J, leaving 18 bases between. Germline V CDR1 and CDR2: SNHLY, FYNNEI. The full variable domain, in which reference TRBV2 and TRBJ1-1 provide the parts outside the CDR3, is EPEVTQTPSHQVTQMGQEVILRCVPISNHLYFYWYRQILGQKVEFLVSFYNNEISEKSEIFDDQFSVERPDGSNFTLKIRSTKLEDSAMYFCASSPGSLSGAFFGQGTRLTVV.

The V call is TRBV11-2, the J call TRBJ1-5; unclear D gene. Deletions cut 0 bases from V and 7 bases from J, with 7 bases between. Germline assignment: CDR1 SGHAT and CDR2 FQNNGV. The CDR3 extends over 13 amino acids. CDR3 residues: CASSLDREQPQHF. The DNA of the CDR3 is TGTGCCAGCAGCTTAGATCGGGAGCAGCCCCAGCATTTT.

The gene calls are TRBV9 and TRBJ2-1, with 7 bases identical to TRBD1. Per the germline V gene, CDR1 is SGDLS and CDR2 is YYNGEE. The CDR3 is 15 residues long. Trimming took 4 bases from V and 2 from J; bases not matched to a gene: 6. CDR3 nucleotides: TGTGCCAGCAGCCTAGACAGGGCGGCCTACAATGAGCAGTTCTTC. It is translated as CASSLDRAAYNEQFF.

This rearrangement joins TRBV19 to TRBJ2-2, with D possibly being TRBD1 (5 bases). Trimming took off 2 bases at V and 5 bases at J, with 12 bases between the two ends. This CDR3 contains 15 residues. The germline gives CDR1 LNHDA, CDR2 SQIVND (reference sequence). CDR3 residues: CASSISAGQTGELFF. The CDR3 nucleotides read TGTGCCAGTAGTATATCGGCAGGGCAAACCGGGGAGCTGTTTTTT.

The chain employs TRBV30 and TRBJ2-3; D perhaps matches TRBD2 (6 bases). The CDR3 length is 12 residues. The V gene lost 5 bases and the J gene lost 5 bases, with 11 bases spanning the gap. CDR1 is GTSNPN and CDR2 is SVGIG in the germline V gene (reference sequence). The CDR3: CAWGRLGDTQYF. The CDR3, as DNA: TGTGCCTGGGGAAGACTAGGAGATACGCAGTATTTT.

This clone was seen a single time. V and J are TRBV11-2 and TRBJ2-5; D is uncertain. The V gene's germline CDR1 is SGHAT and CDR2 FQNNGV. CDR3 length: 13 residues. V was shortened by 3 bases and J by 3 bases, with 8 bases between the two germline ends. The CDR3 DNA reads TGTGCCAGCAGCTTCTCCACGGAAGAGACCCAGTACTTC. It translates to CASSFSTEETQYF. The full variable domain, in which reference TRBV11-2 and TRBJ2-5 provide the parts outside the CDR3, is EAGVAQSPRYKIIEKRQSVAFWCNPISGHATLYWYQQILGQGPKLLIQFQNNGVVDDSQLPKDRFSAERLKGVDSTLKIQPAKLEDSAVYLCASSFSTEETQYFGPGTRLLVL.

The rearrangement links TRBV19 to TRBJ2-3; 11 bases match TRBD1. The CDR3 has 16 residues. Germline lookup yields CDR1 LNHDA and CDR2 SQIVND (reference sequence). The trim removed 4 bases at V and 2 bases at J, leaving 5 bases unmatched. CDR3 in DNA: TGTGCCAGTAGTACGGACAGGGGGCGGCTCACAGATACGCAGTATTTT. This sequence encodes CASSTDRGRLTDTQYF. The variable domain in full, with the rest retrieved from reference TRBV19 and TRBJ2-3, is DGGITQSPKYLFRKEGQNVTLSCEQNLNHDAMYWYRQDPGQGLRLIYYSQIVNDFQKGDIAEGYSVSREKKESFPLTVTSAQKNPTAFYLCASSTDRGRLTDTQYFGPGTRLTVL.

In DNA, the CDR3 is TGTGCCTGGAGGAACTTGGCCTACAATGAGCAGTTCTTC. This codes for CAWRNLAYNEQFF. This rearrangement joins TRBV30 to TRBJ2-1; unclear D gene. The germline CDR1 and CDR2 sequences are GTSNPN and SVGIG (reference sequence). The V end lost 3 bases, the J end lost 2 bases, and 8 bases lay between the germline ends. CDR3 length equals 13 residues.

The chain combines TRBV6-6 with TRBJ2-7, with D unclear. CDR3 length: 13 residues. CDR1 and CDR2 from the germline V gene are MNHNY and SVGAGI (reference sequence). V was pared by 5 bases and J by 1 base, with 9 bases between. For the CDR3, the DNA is TGTGCCAGCAGTCCTACTCGGTCCTACGAGCAGTACTTC. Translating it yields CASSPTRSYEQYF.